This TCR beta chain originates from a study of blood T cell repertoires in COVID-19. V was clipped by 1 base and J by 2 bases, with 10 bases between them. Germline loops: CDR1 MGHRA, CDR2 YSYEKL. The CDR3 extends over 15 amino acids. Points on this clone: Other DNA sequences from this sample encode an identical CDR3 as well.

Per the study methods: Estimates of nucleated cell counts were drawn from the amplification of reference gene primers. This table comes from immunoSEQ multiplex PCR, and its TCRdb copy is limited to in-frame clones, with some not included. The V and J calls and clone size are taken from that table; D and trimming were inferred from the DNA. In the table there are 120,000 or so clones, 85% to 90% of which are singletons. The chain has TRBV4-1 and TRBJ2-3; no clear D gene. Sequencing was performed on peripheral blood. The source of this sequence is a human donor in a cohort sampled during active COVID-19. DNA for the CDR3: TGCGCCAGCAGCCAAGTAGCTTCAAACACAGATACGCAGTATTTT. Protein product: CASSQVASNTDTQYF.